This TCR beta chain was captured by sequencing in a study of CD8+CD57+ T cells in acquired aplastic anemia. The CDR3 is 14 amino acids. CDR1 SNHLY and CDR2 FYNNEI come from the germline V gene. V lost 8 bases and J lost 1, with 14 bases in between. The study profiled TCR beta VDJ and CDR3 using genomic DNA as template. In TCRdb, the reads were re-called with MiXCR into one record per CDR3 protein. The table records about 270,000 distinct CDR3 sequences, 45% to 70% of them present only once. The receptor comes from a human donor with severe aplastic anemia or a healthy control (not recorded which). This chain connects TRBV2 to TRBJ1-1; possible D gene TRBD1, 5 bases. The specimen sequenced was sorted CD4+, CD8+, or CD8+CD57+ T cells (not recorded which) from PBMCs. This CDR3 is CASFFGDPNTEAFF. In DNA form, the CDR3 reads TGTGCCAGCTTCTTCGGGGACCCGAACACTGAAGCTTTCTTT. Full variable domain (rest looked up from reference TRBV2 and TRBJ1-1): EPEVTQTPSHQVTQMGQEVILRCVPISNHLYFYWYRQILGQKVEFLVSFYNNEISEKSEIFDDQFSVERPDGSNFTLKIRSTKLEDSAMYFCASFFGDPNTEAFFGQGTRLTVV.